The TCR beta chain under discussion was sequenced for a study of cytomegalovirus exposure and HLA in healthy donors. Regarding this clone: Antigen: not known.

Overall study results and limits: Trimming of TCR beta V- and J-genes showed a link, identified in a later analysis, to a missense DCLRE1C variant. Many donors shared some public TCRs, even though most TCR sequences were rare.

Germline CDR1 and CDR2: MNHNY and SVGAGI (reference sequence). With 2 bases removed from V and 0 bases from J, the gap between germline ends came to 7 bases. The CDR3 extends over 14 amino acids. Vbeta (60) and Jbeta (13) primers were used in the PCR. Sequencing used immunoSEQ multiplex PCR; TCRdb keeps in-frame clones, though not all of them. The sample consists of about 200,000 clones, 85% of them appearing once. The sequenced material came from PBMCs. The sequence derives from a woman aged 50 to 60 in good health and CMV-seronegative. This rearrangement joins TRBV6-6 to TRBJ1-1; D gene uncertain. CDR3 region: CASSYPGVNTEAFF. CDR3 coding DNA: TGTGCCAGCAGTTACCCCGGGGTGAACACTGAAGCTTTCTTT.